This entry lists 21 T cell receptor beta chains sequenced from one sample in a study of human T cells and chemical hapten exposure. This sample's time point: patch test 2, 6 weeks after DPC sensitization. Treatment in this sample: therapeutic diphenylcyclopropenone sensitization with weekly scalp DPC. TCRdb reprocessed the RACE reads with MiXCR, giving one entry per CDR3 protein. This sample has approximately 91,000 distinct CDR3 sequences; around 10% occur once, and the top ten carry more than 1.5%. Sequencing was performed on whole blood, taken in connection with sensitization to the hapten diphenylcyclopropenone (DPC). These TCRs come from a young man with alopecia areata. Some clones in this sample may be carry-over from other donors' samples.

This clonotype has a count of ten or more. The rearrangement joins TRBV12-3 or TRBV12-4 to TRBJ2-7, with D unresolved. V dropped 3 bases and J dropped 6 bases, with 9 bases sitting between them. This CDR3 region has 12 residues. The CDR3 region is CASSFDISEQYF. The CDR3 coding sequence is TGTGCCAGCAGTTTTGACATCTCCGAGCAGTACTTC.

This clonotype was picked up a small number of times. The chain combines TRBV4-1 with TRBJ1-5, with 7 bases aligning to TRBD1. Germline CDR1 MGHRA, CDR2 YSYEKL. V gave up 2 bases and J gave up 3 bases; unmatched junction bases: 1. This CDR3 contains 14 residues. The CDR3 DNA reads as TGCGCCAGCAGCCAAAGGGGGCCCAATCAGCCCCAGCATTTT. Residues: CASSQRGPNQPQHF.

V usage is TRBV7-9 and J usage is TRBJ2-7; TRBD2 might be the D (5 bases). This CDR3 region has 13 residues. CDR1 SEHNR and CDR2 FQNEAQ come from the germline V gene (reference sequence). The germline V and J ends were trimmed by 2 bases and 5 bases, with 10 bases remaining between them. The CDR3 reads CASSLFEGNEQYV. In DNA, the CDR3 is TGTGCCAGCAGCTTATTTGAGGGAAACGAGCAGTACGTC.

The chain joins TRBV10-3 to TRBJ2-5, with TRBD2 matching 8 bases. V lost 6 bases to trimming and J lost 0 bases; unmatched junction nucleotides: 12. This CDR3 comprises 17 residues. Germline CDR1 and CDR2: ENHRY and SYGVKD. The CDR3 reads CAISQSQAGVYQETQYF. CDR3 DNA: TGTGCCATCAGCCAAAGTCAAGCGGGGGTGTACCAAGAGACCCAGTACTTC.

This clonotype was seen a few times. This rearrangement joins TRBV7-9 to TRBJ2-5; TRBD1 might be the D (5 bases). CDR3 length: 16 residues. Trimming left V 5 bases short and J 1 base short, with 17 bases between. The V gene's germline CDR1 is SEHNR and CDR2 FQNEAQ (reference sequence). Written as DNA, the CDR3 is TGTGCCAGCAGCCCTAACCCAAGACAGCGCCAAGAGACCCAGTACTTC. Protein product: CASSPNPRQRQETQYF.

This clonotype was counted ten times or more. The CDR3: CASSPSSRGASMSEQFF. In DNA, the CDR3 is TGTGCCAGCAGCCCCAGCTCGCGGGGGGCCTCAATGTCGGAGCAGTTCTTC. The chain uses TRBV7-2 and TRBJ2-1; 8 bases align to TRBD2. CDR1 SGHTA and CDR2 FQGNSA come from the germline V gene. The CDR3 length is 17 residues. V dropped 5 bases and J dropped 10; count of bases not matched to a gene: 19.

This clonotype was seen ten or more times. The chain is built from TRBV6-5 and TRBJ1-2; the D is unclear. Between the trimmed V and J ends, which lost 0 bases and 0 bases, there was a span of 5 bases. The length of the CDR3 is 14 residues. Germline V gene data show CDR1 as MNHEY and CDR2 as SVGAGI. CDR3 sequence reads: CASSYSPANYGYTF. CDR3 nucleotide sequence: TGTGCCAGCAGTTACTCCCCTGCTAACTATGGCTACACCTTC.

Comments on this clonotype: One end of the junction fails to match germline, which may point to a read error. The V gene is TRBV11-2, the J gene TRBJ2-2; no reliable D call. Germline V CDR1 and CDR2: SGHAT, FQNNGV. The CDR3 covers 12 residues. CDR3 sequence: CASTLSPGELFF. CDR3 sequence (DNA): TGTGCCAGCACCTTAAGCCCCGGGGAGCTGTTTTTT.

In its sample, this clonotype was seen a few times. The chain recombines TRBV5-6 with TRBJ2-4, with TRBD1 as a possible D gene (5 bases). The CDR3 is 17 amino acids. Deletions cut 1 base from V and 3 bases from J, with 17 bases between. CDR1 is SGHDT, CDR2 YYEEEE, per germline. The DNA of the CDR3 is TGTGCCAGCAGCTTGAAACAGGTGACCCAAATCAAAAACATTCAGTACTTC. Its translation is CASSLKQVTQIKNIQYF.

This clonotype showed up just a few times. CDR3 protein: CASSLAVRDTEAFF. The CDR3 bases are TGCGCCAGCAGCTTGGCGGTCAGGGATACTGAAGCTTTCTTT. V is TRBV5-1 and J is TRBJ1-1, with D possibly TRBD1 on 5 matching bases. CDR1 and CDR2 from the germline V gene are SGHRS and YFSETQ. This CDR3 comprises 14 residues. With 0 bases removed from V and 5 bases from J, the gap between germline ends came to 11 bases.

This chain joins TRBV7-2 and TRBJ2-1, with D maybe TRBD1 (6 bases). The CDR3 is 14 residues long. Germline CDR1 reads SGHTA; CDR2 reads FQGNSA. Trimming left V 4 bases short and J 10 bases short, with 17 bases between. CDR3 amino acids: CASSSPGHREEQFF. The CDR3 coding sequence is TGTGCCAGCAGCTCGCCGGGACATCGCGAGGAGCAGTTCTTC.

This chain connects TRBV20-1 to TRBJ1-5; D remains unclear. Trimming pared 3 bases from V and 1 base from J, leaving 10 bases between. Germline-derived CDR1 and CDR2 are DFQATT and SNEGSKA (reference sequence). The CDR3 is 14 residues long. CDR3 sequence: CSASLQTSNQPQHF. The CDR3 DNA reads TGCAGTGCTAGTTTGCAGACAAGCAATCAGCCCCAGCATTTT.

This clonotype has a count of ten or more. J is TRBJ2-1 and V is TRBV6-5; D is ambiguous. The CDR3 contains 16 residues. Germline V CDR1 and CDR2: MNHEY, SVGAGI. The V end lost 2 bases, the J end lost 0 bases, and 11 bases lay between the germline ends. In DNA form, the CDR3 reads TGTGCCAGCAGTTACATGGGTATGAGCTCCTACAATGAGCAGTTCTTC. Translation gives CASSYMGMSSYNEQFF.

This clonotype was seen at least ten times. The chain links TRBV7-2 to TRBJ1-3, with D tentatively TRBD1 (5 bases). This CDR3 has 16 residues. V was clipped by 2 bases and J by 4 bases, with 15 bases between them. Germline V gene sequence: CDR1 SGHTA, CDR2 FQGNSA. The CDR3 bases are TGTGCCAGCAGCTTAAGCGCCGCCGGGGCCGGAAACACCATATATTTT. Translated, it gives CASSLSAAGAGNTIYF.

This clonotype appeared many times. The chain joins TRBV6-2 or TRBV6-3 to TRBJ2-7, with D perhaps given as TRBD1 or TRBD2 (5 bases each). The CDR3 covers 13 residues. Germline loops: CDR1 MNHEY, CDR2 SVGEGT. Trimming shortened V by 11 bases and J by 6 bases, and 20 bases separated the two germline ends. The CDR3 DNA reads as TGTGCCGTGGGGGAACAGGTCCCCCTCGAGCAGTACTTC. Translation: CAVGEQVPLEQYF.

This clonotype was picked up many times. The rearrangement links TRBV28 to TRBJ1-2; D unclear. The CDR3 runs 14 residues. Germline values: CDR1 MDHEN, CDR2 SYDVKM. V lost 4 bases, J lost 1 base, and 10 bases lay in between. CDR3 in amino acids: CASSSREDNYGYTF. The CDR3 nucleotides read TGTGCCAGCAGTTCACGCGAGGATAACTATGGCTACACCTTC.

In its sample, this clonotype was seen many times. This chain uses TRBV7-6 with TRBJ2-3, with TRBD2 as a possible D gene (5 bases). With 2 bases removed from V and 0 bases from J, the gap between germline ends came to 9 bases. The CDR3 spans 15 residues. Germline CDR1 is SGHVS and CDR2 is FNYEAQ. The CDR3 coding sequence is TGTGCCAGCAGCTTAAGAGCGGCTAGCACAGATACGCAGTATTTT. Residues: CASSLRAASTDTQYF.

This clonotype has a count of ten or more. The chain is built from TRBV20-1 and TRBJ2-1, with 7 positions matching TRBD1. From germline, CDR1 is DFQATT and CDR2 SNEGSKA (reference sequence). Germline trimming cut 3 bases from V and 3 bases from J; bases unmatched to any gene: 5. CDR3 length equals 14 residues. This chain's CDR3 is CSASSGTDYNEQFF. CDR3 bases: TGCAGTGCTAGTTCTGGGACAGACTACAATGAGCAGTTCTTC.

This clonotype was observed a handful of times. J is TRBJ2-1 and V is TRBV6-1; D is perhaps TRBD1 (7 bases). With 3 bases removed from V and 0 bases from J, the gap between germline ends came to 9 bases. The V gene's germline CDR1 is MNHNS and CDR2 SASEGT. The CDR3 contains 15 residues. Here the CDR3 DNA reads TGTGCCAGCAGTGAGCAGGGGGGCTCCTACAATGAGCAGTTCTTC. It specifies CASSEQGGSYNEQFF.

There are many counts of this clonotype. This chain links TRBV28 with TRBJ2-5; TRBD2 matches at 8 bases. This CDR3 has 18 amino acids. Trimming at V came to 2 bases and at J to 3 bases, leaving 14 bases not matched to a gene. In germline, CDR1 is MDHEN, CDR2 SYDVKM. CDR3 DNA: TGTGCCAGCAGTTTAATTTCGGAGCGGGGGTTCGTCGAAGAGACCCAGTACTTC. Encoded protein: CASSLISERGFVEETQYF.

The CDR3 reads CSAGGGTSDYNEQFF. DNA of the CDR3: TGCAGCGCAGGGGGGGGGACTAGCGATTACAATGAGCAGTTCTTC. V is TRBV29-1 and J is TRBJ2-1; 10 nucleotides agree with TRBD2. The length of the CDR3 is 15 residues. CDR1 is SQVTM, CDR2 ANQGSEA, per germline. V lost 7 bases to trimming and J lost 4 bases; unmatched junction nucleotides: 10.